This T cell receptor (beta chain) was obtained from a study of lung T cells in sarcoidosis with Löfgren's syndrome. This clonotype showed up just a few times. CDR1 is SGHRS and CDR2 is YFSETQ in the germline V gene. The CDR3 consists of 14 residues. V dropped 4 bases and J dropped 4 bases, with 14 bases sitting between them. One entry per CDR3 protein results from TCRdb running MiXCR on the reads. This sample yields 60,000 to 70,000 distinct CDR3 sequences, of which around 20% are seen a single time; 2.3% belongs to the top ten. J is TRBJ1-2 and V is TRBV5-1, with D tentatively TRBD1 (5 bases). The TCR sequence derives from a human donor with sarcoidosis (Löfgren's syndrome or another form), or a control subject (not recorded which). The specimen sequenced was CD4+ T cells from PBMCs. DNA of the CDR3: TGCGCCAGCAGCCCCGGGGAGGGGCTCTATGGCTACACCTTC. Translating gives CASSPGEGLYGYTF.